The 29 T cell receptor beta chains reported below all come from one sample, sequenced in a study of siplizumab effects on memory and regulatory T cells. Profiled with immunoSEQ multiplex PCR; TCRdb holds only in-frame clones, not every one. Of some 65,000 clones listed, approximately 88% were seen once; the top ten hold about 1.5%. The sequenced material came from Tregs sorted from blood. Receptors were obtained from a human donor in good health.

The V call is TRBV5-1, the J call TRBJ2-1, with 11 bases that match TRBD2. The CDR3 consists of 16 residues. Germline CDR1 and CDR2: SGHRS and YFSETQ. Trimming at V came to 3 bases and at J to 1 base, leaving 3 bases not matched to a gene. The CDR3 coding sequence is TGCGCCAGCAGCTGGGGGACTAGCGGTTCCTACAATGAGCAGTTCTTC. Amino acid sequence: CASSWGTSGSYNEQFF.

Here the CDR3 reads CSARRVIEAFF. The CDR3 DNA reads as TGCAGTGCTAGGAGGGTGATAGAGGCTTTCTTT. The V gene is TRBV20-1, the J gene TRBJ1-1; D remains ambiguous. The CDR3 has 11 residues. Trimming stripped 3 bases from V and 11 bases from J, with 13 bases between. The germline CDR1 and CDR2 sequences are DFQATT and SNEGSKA (reference sequence).

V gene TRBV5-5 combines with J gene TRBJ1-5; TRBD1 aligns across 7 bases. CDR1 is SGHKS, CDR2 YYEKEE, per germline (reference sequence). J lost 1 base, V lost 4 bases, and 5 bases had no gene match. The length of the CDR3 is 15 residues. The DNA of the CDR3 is TGTGCCAGCAGCCCCTCGGGACAGAGCAATCAGCCCCAGCATTTT. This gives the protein CASSPSGQSNQPQHF.

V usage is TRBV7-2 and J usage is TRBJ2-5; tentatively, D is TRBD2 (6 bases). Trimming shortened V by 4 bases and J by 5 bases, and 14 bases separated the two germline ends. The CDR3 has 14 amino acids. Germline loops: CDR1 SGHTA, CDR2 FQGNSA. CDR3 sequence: CASSWRGGQETQYF. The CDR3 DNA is TGTGCCAGCAGCTGGAGGGGAGGTCAGGAGACCCAGTACTTC.

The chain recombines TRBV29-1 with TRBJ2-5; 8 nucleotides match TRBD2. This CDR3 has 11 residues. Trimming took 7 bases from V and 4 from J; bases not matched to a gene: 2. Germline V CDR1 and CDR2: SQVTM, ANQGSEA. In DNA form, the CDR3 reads TGCAGCGCCGGGAGGGGAGAGACCCAGTACTTC. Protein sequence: CSAGRGETQYF.

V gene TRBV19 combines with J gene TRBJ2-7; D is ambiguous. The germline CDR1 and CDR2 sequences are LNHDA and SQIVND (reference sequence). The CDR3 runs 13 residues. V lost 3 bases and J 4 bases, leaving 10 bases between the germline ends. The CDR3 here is CASSMGRWYEQYF. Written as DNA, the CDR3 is TGTGCCAGTAGTATGGGCCGCTGGTACGAGCAGTACTTC.

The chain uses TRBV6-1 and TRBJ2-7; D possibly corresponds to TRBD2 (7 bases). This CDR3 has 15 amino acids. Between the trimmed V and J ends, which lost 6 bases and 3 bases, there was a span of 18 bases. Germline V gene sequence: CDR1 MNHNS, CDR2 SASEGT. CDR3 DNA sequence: TGTGCCAGCAGGAATTGGGGGGGGCAGGACTACGAGCAGTACTTC. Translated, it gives CASRNWGGQDYEQYF.

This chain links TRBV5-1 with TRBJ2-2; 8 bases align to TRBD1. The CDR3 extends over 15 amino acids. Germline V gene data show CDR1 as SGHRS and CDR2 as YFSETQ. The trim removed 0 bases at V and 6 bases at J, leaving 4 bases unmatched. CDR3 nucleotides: TGCGCCAGCAGCTTGGCGCAGGGGGCCCCCGGGGAGCTGTTTTTT. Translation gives CASSLAQGAPGELFF.

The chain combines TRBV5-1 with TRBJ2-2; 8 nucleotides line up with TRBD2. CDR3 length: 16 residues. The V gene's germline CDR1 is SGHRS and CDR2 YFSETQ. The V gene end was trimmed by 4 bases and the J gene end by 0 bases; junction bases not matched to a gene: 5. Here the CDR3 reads CASSPLAGPNTGELFF. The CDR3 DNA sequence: TGCGCCAGCAGCCCATTAGCGGGACCGAACACCGGGGAGCTGTTTTTT.

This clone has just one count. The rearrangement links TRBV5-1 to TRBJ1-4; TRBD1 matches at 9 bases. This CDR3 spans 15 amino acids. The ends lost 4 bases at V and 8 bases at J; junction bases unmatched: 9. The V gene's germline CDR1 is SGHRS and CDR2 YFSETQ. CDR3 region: CASSPQGQGLEKLFF. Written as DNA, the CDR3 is TGCGCCAGCAGCCCCCAGGGACAGGGACTGGAAAAACTGTTTTTT.

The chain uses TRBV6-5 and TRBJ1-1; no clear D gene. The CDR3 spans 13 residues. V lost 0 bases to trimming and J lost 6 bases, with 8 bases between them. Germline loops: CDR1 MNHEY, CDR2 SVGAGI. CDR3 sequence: CASSYSPWSEAFF. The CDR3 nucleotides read TGTGCCAGCAGTTACTCTCCCTGGTCTGAAGCTTTCTTT.

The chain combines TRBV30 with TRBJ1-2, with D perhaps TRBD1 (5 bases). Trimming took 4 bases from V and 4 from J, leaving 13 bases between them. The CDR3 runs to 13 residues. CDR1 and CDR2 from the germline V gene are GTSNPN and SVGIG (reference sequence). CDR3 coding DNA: TGTGCCTGGACTAGGGGTGTGCGCTATGGCTACACCTTC. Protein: CAWTRGVRYGYTF.

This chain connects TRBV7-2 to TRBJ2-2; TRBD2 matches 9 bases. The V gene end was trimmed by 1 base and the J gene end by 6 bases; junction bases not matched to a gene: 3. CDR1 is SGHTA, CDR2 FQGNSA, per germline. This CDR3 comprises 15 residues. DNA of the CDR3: TGTGCCAGCAGCTTAGGCGCGGGAGGGCCCGGGGAGCTGTTTTTT. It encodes CASSLGAGGPGELFF.

CDR3 nucleotide sequence: TGTGCCAGCAGCCTGGGAGCCGGGGAGCTGTTTTTT. It specifies CASSLGAGELFF. The rearrangement joins TRBV7-3 to TRBJ2-2; TRBD2 might be the D (5 bases). The germline V gene encodes CDR1 SGHTA and CDR2 FQGTGA. This CDR3 has 12 residues. The V gene lost 5 bases and the J gene lost 6 bases, with 7 bases spanning the gap.

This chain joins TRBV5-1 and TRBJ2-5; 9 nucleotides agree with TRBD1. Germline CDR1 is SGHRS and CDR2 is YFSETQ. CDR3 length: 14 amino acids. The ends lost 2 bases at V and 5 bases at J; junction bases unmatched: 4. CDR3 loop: CASSLQGAGETQYF. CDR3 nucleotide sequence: TGCGCCAGCAGCTTACAGGGGGCTGGGGAGACCCAGTACTTC.

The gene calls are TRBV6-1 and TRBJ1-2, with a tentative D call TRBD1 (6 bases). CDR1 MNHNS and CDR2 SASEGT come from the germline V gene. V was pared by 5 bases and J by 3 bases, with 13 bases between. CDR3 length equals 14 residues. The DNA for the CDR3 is TGTGCCAGCAGTCCCCGGGACATATACTATGGCTACACCTTC. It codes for CASSPRDIYYGYTF.

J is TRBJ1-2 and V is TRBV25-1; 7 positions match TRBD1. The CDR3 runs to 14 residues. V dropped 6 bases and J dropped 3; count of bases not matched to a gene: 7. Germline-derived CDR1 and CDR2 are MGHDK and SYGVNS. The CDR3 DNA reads TGTGCCAGCAGGGGGCCGGGACAGCACTATGGCTACACCTTC. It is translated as CASRGPGQHYGYTF.

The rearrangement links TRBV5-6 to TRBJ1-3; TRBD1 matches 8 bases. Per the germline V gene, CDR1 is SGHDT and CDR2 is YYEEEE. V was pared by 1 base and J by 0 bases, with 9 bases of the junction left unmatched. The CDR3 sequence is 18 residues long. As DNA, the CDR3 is TGTGCCAGCAGCTTGACAGGACAGGGTCTCCTCTCTGGAAACACCATATATTTT. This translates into CASSLTGQGLLSGNTIYF.

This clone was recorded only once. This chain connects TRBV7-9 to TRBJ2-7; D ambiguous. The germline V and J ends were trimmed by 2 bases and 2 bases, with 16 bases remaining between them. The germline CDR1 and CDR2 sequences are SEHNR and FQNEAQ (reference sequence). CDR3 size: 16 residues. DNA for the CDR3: TGTGCCAGCAGCTTACCACTATTCGGCACAACCTACGAGCAGTACTTC. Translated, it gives CASSLPLFGTTYEQYF. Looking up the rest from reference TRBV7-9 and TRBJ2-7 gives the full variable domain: DTGVSQNPRHKITKRGQNVTFRCDPISEHNRLYWYRQTLGQGPEFLTYFQNEAQLEKSRLLSDRFSAERPKGSFSTLEIQRTEQGDSAMYLCASSLPLFGTTYEQYFGPGTRLTVT.

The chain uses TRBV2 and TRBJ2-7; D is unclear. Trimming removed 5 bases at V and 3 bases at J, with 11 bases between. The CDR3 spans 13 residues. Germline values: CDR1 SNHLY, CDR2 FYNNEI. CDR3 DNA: TGTGCCAGCAGTATCACGGCTGGCTACGAGCAGTACTTC. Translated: CASSITAGYEQYF.

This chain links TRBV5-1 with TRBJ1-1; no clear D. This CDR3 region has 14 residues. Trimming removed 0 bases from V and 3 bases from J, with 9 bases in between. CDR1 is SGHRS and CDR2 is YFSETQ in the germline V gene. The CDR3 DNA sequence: TGCGCCAGCAGCTTGGTTTCGCGTGACACTGAAGCTTTCTTT. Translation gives CASSLVSRDTEAFF.

The CDR3 coding sequence is TGTGCAAGACCTCCCTGTTGGGGGCAGATTGAAGCTTTCTTT. It specifies CARPPCWGQIEAFF. The chain recombines TRBV12-2 with TRBJ1-1; the DNA was not compared with TRBD1, the D call given in the table. TRBV12-2 is a recognized pseudogene. The CDR3 has 14 amino acids.

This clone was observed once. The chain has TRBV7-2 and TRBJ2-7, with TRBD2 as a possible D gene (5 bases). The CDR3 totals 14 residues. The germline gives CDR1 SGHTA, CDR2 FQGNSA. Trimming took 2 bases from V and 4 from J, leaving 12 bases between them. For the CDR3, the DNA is TGTGCCAGCAGCTTACGTTGGACTTCATACGAGCAGTACTTC. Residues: CASSLRWTSYEQYF.

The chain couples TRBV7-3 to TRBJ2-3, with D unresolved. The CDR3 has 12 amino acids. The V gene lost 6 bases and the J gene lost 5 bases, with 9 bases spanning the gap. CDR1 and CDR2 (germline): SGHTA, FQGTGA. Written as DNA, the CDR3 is TGTGCCAGCAGTCTTGTGGGAGATACGCAGTATTTT. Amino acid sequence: CASSLVGDTQYF.

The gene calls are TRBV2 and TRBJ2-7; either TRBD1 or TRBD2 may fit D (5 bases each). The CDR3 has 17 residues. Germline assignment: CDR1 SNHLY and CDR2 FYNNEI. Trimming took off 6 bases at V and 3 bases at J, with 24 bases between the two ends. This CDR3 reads CASRNRDGQLVDYEQYF. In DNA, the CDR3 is TGTGCCAGCAGAAACCGGGACGGCCAGCTGGTCGACTACGAGCAGTACTTC.

CDR3 DNA: TGTGCCAGCAGCTTAACTAGCGGGAGACGATACGAGCAGTACTTC. It specifies CASSLTSGRRYEQYF. V gene TRBV7-2 combines with J gene TRBJ2-7, with TRBD2 matching over 11 bases. Germline V gene lookup returns CDR1 SGHTA and CDR2 FQGNSA. V shed 2 bases and J 4 bases; nucleotides not matched to a gene: 4. CDR3 length: 15 amino acids.

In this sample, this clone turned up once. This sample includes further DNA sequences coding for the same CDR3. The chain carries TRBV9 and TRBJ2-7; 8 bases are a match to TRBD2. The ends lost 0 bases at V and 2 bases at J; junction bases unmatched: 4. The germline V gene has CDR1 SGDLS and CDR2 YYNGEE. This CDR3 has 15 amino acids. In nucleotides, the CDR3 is TGTGCCAGCAGCGTAGCAGCGGGAGCCCCCTACGAGCAGTACTTC. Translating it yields CASSVAAGAPYEQYF. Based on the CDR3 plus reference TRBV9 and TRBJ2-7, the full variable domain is DSGVTQTPKHLITATGQRVTLRCSPRSGDLSVYWYQQSLDQGLQFLIQYYNGEERAKGNILERFSAQQFPDLHSELNLSSLELGDSALYFCASSVAAGAPYEQYFGPGTRLTVT.

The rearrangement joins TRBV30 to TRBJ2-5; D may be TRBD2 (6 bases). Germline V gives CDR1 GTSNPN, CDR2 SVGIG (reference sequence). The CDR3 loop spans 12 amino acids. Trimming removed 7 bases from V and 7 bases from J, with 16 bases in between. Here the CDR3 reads CALRRDLATQYF. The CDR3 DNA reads TGTGCCTTAAGGCGGGATTTAGCGACCCAGTACTTC.

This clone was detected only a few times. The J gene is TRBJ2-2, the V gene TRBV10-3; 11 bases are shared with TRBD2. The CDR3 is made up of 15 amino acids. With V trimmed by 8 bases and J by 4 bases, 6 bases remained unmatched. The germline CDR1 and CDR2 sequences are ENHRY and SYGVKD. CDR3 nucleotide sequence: TGTGCCATCGGTATAGCGGGAGGGGTCACCGGGGAGCTGTTTTTT. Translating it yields CAIGIAGGVTGELFF.